These 24 T cell receptor beta chains were all obtained from the same sample, sequenced in a study of blood T cell repertoires in COVID-19. Repertoires were generated with immunoSEQ multiplex PCR, while TCRdb's copy carries only in-frame clones and drops some. The sample holds fewer than 350,000 clones, more than 85% seen once. Sample: peripheral blood. The receptors originated from a man between 40 and 49 years old with acute or convalescent COVID-19.

The rearrangement links TRBV19 to TRBJ1-1; 8 bases map to TRBD1. In germline, CDR1 is LNHDA, CDR2 SQIVND (reference sequence). With V trimmed by 7 bases and J by 3 bases, 16 bases remained unmatched. This CDR3 is 17 amino acids long. The CDR3 reads CASTPRGQGARDTEAFF. CDR3 in DNA: TGTGCCAGTACCCCAAGGGGTCAGGGGGCTAGGGACACTGAAGCTTTCTTT. Filled out from reference TRBV19 and TRBJ1-1, the complete variable domain reads DGGITQSPKYLFRKEGQNVTLSCEQNLNHDAMYWYRQDPGQGLRLIYYSQIVNDFQKGDIAEGYSVSREKKESFPLTVTSAQKNPTAFYLCASTPRGQGARDTEAFFGQGTRLTVV.

The chain has TRBV5-8 and TRBJ1-6; 9 bases agree with TRBD1. Germline V gene data show CDR1 as SGHTS and CDR2 as YDEGEE. The V gene end was trimmed by 1 base and the J gene end by 8 bases; junction bases not matched to a gene: 4. This CDR3 region has 15 residues. The CDR3 DNA is TGTGCCAGCAGCTTGTATGGGACAGGGTATTCACCCCTCCACTTT. Translating gives CASSLYGTGYSPLHF.

This rearrangement joins TRBV30 to TRBJ2-7; 11 nucleotides align to TRBD2. Germline CDR1 reads GTSNPN; CDR2 reads SVGIG (reference sequence). Trimming took 8 bases from V and 2 from J; bases not matched to a gene: 5. The CDR3 contains 13 residues. DNA of the CDR3: TGTGCCGGGTTAGCGGGGGGGCCCTACGAGCAGTACTTC. It is translated as CAGLAGGPYEQYF.

V gene TRBV2 combines with J gene TRBJ1-1, with 11 bases that match TRBD1. The V and J ends lost 7 bases and 1 base, in that order; junction bases with no gene match: 11. The CDR3 is 17 amino acids. Germline-derived CDR1 and CDR2 are SNHLY and FYNNEI. In DNA form, the CDR3 reads TGTGCCAGCATAGGCAGGGACAGGGGGTCCTCGAACACTGAAGCTTTCTTT. This gives the protein CASIGRDRGSSNTEAFF.

This clone was counted only a few times. The genes are TRBV2 and TRBJ2-7; no reliable D call. This CDR3 contains 14 residues. The V and J ends lost 3 bases and 4 bases respectively, with 13 bases between them. Looked up from germline, CDR1 is SNHLY and CDR2 is FYNNEI. CDR3: CASSDPSVHYEQYF. The CDR3 DNA reads as TGTGCCAGCAGTGATCCAAGCGTTCATTACGAGCAGTACTTC.

There are a few counts of this clone. The gene calls are TRBV12-3 or TRBV12-4 and TRBJ1-2; D remains ambiguous. The length of the CDR3 is 12 residues. Trimming left V 3 bases short and J 3 bases short, with 5 bases between. CDR3 loop: CASSLIDYGYTF. CDR3 DNA: TGTGCCAGCAGTTTGATAGACTATGGCTACACCTTC.

This chain connects TRBV6-6 to TRBJ1-6; D is possibly TRBD1 (5 bases). Trimming removed 5 bases from V and 7 bases from J, with 12 bases in between. The CDR3 is made up of 14 amino acids. The V gene's germline CDR1 is MNHNY and CDR2 SVGAGI (reference sequence). CDR3 protein: CASSTGQLNSPLHF. DNA of the CDR3: TGTGCCAGCAGTACCGGACAACTCAATTCACCCCTCCACTTT.

This rearrangement joins TRBV29-1 to TRBJ1-4; 7 nucleotides align to TRBD1. This CDR3 spans 14 amino acids. Germline V gene sequence: CDR1 SQVTM, CDR2 ANQGSEA. J gave up 0 bases and V 7 bases, and 5 bases lay outside the gene matches. The CDR3 protein is CSAGTDATNEKLFF. CDR3 in DNA: TGCAGCGCCGGGACAGACGCAACTAATGAAAAACTGTTTTTT.

The chain carries TRBV12-5 and TRBJ2-3, with 7 bases aligning to TRBD2. The CDR3 loop spans 18 amino acids. V trimming: 0 bases; J trimming: 0 bases; junction bases outside the gene matches: 9. Germline V gives CDR1 LGHNT, CDR2 FRNRAP. CDR3 in DNA: TGTGCTAGTGGTTTGGTACTGTCCAGCGGGGTTAGCACAGATACGCAGTATTTT. This translates into CASGLVLSSGVSTDTQYF.

This clone is a singleton in its sample. V is TRBV3-1 (or the pseudogene TRBV3-2) and J is TRBJ2-1; 8 bases map to TRBD2. V dropped 7 bases and J dropped 6; count of bases not matched to a gene: 14. The length of the CDR3 is 16 residues. The germline gives CDR1 LGHDT, CDR2 YNNKEL (reference sequence). The CDR3 sequence is CASTHTAGAPGNEQFF. The DNA of the CDR3 is TGTGCCAGCACCCATACAGCGGGGGCCCCCGGCAATGAGCAGTTCTTC.

The chain is built from TRBV18 and TRBJ2-7; possible D gene TRBD1, 6 bases. CDR1 is KGHSH, CDR2 LQKENI, per germline. The CDR3 is 15 residues long. V lost 3 bases and J lost 2, with 14 bases in between. The CDR3 sequence: CASSPRQGTTYEQYF. The CDR3 DNA reads as TGTGCCAGCTCACCCAGGCAGGGGACCACCTACGAGCAGTACTTC.

This clone showed up just once. The chain combines TRBV19 with TRBJ1-3; no firm D call. There are 14 residues in the CDR3. Trimming pared 3 bases from V and 0 bases from J, leaving 6 bases between. Germline V gives CDR1 LNHDA, CDR2 SQIVND (reference sequence). As DNA, the CDR3 is TGTGCCAGTAGTATTAAGCTCTCTGGAAACACCATATATTTT. Encoded protein: CASSIKLSGNTIYF.

The CDR3 region is CASSLVGTLAGYGYTF. The CDR3 DNA follows: TGTGCCAGCAGCTTGGTAGGGACCCTGGCGGGGTATGGCTACACCTTC. V is TRBV5-4 and J is TRBJ1-2, with D maybe TRBD1 (5 bases). Trimming removed 0 bases at V and 5 bases at J, with 17 bases between. CDR3 length: 16 residues. Germline V gene lookup returns CDR1 SGHNT and CDR2 YYREEE (reference sequence).

The chain combines TRBV5-1 with TRBJ2-1; the match to TRBD2 covers 8 bases. Per germline, CDR1 SGHRS and CDR2 YFSETQ. The CDR3 is 16 amino acids. V lost 0 bases and J lost 5; bases outside the gene matches: 7. The CDR3 coding sequence is TGCGCCAGCAGCTTGGTAGCGGGGACGTTCGACAATGAGCAGTTCTTC. Amino acid sequence: CASSLVAGTFDNEQFF.

This chain connects TRBV6-4 to TRBJ1-5; 12 bases fit TRBD1. The germline V gene encodes CDR1 MRHNA and CDR2 SNTAGT. The CDR3 runs to 15 residues. The J segment lost 6 bases and the V segment lost 8 bases, leaving 8 bases of the junction unmatched. CDR3 sequence reads: CASQDEGQGAQPQHF. Written as DNA, the CDR3 is TGTGCCAGCCAGGACGAGGGACAGGGGGCTCAGCCCCAGCATTTT.

The rearrangement uses TRBV5-1 and TRBJ2-1; 15 nucleotides line up with TRBD2. The germline gives CDR1 SGHRS, CDR2 YFSETQ. The length of the CDR3 is 18 residues. The ends lost 0 bases at V and 6 bases at J; junction bases unmatched: 7. CDR3 bases: TGCGCCAGCAGCTTGGTTATGGGACTAGCGGGGGGTTCCAATGAGCAGTTCTTC. This translates into CASSLVMGLAGGSNEQFF.

The rearrangement uses TRBV7-2 and TRBJ1-2; D gene unclear. The CDR3 contains 14 residues. The V gene's germline CDR1 is SGHTA and CDR2 FQGNSA. V shed 1 base and J shed 6 bases, with 12 bases lying between them. The CDR3 here is CASSLGALKDGYTF. As DNA, the CDR3 is TGTGCCAGCAGCTTAGGGGCCTTAAAGGATGGCTACACCTTC.

The CDR3 loop is CASSPAAGGNYGYTF. The CDR3 coding sequence is TGTGCCAGCAGCCCCGCAGCGGGTGGGAACTATGGCTACACCTTC. The J gene is TRBJ1-2, the V gene TRBV3-1 (or the pseudogene TRBV3-2); D not resolved. V was clipped by 4 bases and J by 2 bases, with 14 bases between them. This CDR3 has 15 residues. CDR1 and CDR2 (germline): LGHDT, YNNKEL (reference sequence).

The chain carries TRBV25-1 and TRBJ1-3; D unclear. The CDR3 contains 14 residues. Trimming left V 3 bases short and J 4 bases short, with 10 bases between. The germline CDR1 and CDR2 sequences are MGHDK and SYGVNS. CDR3 in DNA: TGTGCCAGCAGTGATTCGAGAACGGGAAACACCATATATTTT. Its protein product is CASSDSRTGNTIYF.

This chain uses TRBV7-2 with TRBJ1-5; D is ambiguous. From germline, CDR1 is SGHTA and CDR2 FQGNSA. This CDR3 is built from 16 residues. V shed 3 bases and J shed 0 bases, with 12 bases lying between them. This CDR3 is CASSLEGIYSNQPQHF. In nucleotides, the CDR3 is TGTGCCAGCAGCTTGGAGGGTATTTATAGCAATCAGCCCCAGCATTTT.

The rearrangement uses TRBV14 and TRBJ2-2; TRBD2 aligns across 8 bases. There are 19 residues in the CDR3. Trimming took 3 bases from V and 2 from J; bases not matched to a gene: 14. Per the germline V gene, CDR1 is SGHDN and CDR2 is FVKESK. As DNA, the CDR3 is TGTGCCAGCAGCCAGGTGATGAGCGGGGGTTACATAAACACCGGGGAGCTGTTTTTT. Encoded protein: CASSQVMSGGYINTGELFF.

This rearrangement joins TRBV5-1 to TRBJ2-3; D is unresolved. Germline V CDR1 and CDR2: SGHRS, YFSETQ. The V end was cut by 9 bases, the J end by 0 bases, with 14 bases between. The CDR3 extends over 14 amino acids. In nucleotides, the CDR3 is TGCGCCAACAGACACCGCTTGAGCACAGATACGCAGTATTTT. Residues: CANRHRLSTDTQYF.

The V call is TRBV29-1, the J call TRBJ2-7; a possible D gene is TRBD2 (6 bases). Germline V gene lookup returns CDR1 SQVTM and CDR2 ANQGSEA. CDR3 size: 13 residues. V was pared by 2 bases and J by 4 bases, with 12 bases between. CDR3 nucleotide sequence: TGCAGCGTTGAATGGCAGGAGGGGTACGAGCAGTACTTC. Its protein product is CSVEWQEGYEQYF.

The chain joins TRBV10-1 to TRBJ2-1, with TRBD1 as a possible D gene (5 bases). The ends were cut back, 6 bases at V and 6 bases at J, with 21 bases in the middle. The CDR3 runs to 16 residues. The germline V gene encodes CDR1 WNHNN and CDR2 SYGVQD (reference sequence). CDR3 bases: TGCGCCAGCAGCGGTCTTAAGGGCGACAGTACCAATGAGCAGTTCTTC. Its protein is CASSGLKGDSTNEQFF.